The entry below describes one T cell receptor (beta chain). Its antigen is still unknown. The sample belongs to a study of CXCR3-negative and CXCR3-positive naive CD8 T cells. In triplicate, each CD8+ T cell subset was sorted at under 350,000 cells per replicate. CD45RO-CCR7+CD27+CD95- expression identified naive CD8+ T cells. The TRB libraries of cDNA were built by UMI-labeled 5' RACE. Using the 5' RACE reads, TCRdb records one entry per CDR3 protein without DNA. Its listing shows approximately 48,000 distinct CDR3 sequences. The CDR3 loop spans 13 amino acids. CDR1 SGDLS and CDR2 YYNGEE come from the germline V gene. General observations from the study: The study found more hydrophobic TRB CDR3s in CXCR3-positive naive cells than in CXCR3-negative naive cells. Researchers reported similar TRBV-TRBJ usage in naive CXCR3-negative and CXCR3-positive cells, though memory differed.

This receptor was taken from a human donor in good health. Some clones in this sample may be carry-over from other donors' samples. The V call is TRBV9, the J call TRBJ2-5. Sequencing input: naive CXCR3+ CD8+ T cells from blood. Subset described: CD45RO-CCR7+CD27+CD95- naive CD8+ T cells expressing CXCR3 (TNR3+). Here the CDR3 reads CASSVDHQETQYF.